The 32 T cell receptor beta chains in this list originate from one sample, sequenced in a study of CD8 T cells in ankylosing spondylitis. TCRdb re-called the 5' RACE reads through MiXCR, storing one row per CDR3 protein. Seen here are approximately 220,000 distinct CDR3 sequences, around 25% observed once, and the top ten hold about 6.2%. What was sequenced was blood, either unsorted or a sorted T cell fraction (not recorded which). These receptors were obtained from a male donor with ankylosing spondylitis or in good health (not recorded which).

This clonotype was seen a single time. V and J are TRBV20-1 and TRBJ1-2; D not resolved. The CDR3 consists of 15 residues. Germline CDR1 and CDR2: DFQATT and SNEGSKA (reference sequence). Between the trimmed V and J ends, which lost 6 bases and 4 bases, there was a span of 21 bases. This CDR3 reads CSARTNKERSYGYTF. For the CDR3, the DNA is TGCAGTGCCAGGACGAACAAGGAACGAAGCTATGGCTACACCTTC.

CDR3 residues: CASSRGTDSGELFF. CDR3 nucleotide sequence: TGTGCCAGCTCACGCGGGACAGATTCCGGGGAGCTGTTTTTT. V and J are TRBV18 and TRBJ2-2, with a tentative D call TRBD1 (7 bases). Germline V CDR1 and CDR2: KGHSH, LQKENI. Deletions cut 4 bases from V and 6 bases from J, with 12 bases between. This CDR3 region has 14 residues.

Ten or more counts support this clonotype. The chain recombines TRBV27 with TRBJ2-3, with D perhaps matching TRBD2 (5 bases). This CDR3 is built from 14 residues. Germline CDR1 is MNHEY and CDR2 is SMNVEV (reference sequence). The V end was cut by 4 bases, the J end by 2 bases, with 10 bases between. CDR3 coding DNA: TGTGCCAGCAGTTCGAGGGTATTCACAGATACGCAGTATTTT. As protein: CASSSRVFTDTQYF.

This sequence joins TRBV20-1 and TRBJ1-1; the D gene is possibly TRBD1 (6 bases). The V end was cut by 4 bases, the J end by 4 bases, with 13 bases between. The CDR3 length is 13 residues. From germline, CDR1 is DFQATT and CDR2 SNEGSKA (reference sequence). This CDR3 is CSANNRVATEAFF. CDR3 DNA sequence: TGCAGTGCTAATAACAGGGTGGCCACTGAAGCTTTCTTT.

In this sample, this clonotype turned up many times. The CDR3 reads CASSPSYGETYEQYF. For the CDR3, the DNA is TGCGCCAGCAGCCCGAGCTATGGGGAAACCTACGAGCAGTACTTC. The chain carries TRBV10-2 and TRBJ2-7, with D hard to call. The CDR3 extends over 15 amino acids. V was cut by 6 bases and J by 2 bases, with 17 bases left in between. The germline V gene has CDR1 WSHSY and CDR2 SAAADI.

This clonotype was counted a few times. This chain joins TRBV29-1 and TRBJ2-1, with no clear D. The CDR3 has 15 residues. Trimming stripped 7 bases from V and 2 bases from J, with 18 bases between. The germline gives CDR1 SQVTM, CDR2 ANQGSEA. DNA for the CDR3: TGCAGCGCCCCAGTCCTAGGTAGAGCCTACAATGAGCAGTTCTTC. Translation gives CSAPVLGRAYNEQFF.

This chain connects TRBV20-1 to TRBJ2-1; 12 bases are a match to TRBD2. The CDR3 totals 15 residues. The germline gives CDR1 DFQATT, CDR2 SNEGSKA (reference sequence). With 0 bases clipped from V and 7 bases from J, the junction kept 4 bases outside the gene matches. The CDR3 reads CSARETSGRGNEQFF. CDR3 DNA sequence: TGCAGTGCTAGAGAGACTAGCGGGAGAGGTAATGAGCAGTTCTTC.

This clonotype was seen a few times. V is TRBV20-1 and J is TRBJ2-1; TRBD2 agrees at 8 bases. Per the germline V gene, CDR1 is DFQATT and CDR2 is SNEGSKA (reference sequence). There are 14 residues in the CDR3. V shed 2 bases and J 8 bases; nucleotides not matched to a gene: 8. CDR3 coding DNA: TGCAGTGCTAGACGGGGCGGGAGGTCCGATGAGCAGTTCTTC. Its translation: CSARRGGRSDEQFF.

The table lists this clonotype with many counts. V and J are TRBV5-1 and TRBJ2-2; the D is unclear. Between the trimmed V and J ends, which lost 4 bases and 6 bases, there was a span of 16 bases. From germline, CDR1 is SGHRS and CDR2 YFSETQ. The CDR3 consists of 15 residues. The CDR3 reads CASSITATDAGELFF. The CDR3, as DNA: TGCGCCAGCAGCATCACTGCGACCGACGCCGGGGAGCTGTTTTTT. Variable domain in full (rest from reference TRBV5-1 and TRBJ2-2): KAGVTQTPRYLIKTRGQQVTLSCSPISGHRSVSWYQQTPGQGLQFLFEYFSETQRNKGNFPGRFSGRQFSNSRSEMNVSTLELGDSALYLCASSITATDAGELFFGEGSRLTVL.

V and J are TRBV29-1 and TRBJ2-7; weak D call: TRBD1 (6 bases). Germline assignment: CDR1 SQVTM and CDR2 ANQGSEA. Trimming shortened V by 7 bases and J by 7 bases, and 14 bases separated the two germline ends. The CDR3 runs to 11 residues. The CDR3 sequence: CSGGQTGEQYF. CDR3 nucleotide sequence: TGCAGCGGAGGACAGACAGGAGAGCAGTACTTC.

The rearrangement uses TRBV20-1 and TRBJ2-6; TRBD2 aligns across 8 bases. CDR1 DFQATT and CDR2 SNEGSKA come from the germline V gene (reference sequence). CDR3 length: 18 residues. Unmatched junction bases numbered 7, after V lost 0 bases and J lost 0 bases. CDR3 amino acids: CSARDGGSGNSGANVLTF. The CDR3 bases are TGCAGTGCTAGAGATGGGGGTAGCGGGAACTCTGGGGCCAACGTCCTGACTTTC.

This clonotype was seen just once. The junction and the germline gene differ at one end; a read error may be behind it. The CDR3 sequence: CASSVSGSSSEQYF. The CDR3 region has the DNA TGTGCCAGCAGCGTAAGCGGGAGTTCCTCCGAGCAGTACTTC. The chain employs TRBV9 and TRBJ2-7; 8 bases align to TRBD2. The CDR3 contains 14 residues. Germline V lookup: CDR1 SGDLS, CDR2 YYNGEE. Combining the CDR3 with reference TRBV9 and TRBJ2-7 gives the whole variable domain DSGVTQTPKHLITATGQRVTLRCSPRSGDLSVYWYQQSLDQGLQFLIQYYNGEERAKGNILERFSAQQFPDLHSELNLSSLELGDSALYFCASSVSGSSSEQYFGPGTRLTVT.

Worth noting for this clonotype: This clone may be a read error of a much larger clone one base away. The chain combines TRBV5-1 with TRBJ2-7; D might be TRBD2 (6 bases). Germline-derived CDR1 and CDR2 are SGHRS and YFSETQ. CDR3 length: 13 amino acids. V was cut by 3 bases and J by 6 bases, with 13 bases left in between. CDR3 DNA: TGCGCCAGCAGCTGCCGGGGGAACCTCGAGCAGTACTTC. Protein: CASSCRGNLEQYF.

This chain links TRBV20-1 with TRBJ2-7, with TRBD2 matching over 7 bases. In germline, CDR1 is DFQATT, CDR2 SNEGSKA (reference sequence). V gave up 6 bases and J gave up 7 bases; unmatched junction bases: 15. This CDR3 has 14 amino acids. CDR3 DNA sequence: TGCAGTGCCCTCCGGGCGGGAGCTACGAGTGAGCAGTACTTC. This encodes CSALRAGATSEQYF.

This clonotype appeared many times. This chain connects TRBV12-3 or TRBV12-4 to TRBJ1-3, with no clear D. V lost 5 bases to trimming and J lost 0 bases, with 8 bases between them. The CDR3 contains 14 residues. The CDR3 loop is CASSPGSSGNTIYF. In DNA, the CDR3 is TGTGCCAGCAGTCCGGGTTCCTCTGGAAACACCATATATTTT.

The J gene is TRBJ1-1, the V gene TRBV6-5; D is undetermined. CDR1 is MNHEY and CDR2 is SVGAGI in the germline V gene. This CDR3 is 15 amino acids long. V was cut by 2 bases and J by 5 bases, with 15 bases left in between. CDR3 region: CASSYPGRRGTEAFF. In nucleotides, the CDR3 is TGTGCCAGCAGTTACCCTGGGAGGAGAGGGACTGAAGCTTTCTTT.

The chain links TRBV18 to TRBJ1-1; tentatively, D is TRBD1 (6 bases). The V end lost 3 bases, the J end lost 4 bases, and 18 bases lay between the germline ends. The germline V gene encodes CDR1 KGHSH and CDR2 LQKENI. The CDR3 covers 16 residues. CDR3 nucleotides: TGTGCCAGCTCACCTGCGACAGGTTTTGTAGGCACTGAAGCTTTCTTT. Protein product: CASSPATGFVGTEAFF. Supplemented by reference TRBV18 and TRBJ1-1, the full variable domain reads NAGVMQNPRHLVRRRGQEARLRCSPMKGHSHVYWYRQLPEEGLKFMVYLQKENIIDESGMPKERFSAEFPKEGPSILRIQQVVRGDSAAYFCASSPATGFVGTEAFFGQGTRLTVV.

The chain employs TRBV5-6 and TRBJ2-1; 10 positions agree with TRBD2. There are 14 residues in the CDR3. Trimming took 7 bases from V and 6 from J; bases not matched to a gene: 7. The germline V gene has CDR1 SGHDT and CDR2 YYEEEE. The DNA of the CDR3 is TGTGCCAGCCGAGGGGGACTAGCGCTCAATGAGCAGTTCTTC. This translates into CASRGGLALNEQFF.

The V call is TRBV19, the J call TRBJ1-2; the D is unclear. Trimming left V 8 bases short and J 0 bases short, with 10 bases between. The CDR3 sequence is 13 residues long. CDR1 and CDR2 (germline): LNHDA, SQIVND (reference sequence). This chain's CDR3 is CASSLRANYGYTF. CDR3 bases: TGTGCCAGTTCCCTAAGGGCTAACTATGGCTACACCTTC.

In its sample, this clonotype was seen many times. CDR3 bases: TGTGCCAGCTCACCCCACCCAGAGGATACGCAGTATTTT. It codes for CASSPHPEDTQYF. The chain recombines TRBV18 with TRBJ2-3; D remains ambiguous. The CDR3 is 13 amino acids. Looked up from germline, CDR1 is KGHSH and CDR2 is LQKENI. Trimming took off 3 bases at V and 6 bases at J, with 10 bases between the two ends.

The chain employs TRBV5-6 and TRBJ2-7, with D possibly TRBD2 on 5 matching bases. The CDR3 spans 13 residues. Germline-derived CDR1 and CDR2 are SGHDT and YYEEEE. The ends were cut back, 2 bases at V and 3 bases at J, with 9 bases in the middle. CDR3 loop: CASSLRGIYEQYF. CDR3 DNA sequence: TGTGCCAGCAGCTTACGGGGAATCTACGAGCAGTACTTC.

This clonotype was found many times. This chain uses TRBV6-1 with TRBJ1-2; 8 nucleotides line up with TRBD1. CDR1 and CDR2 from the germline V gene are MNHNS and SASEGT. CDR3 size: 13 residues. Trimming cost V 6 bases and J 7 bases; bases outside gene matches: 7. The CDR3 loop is CASRPGGEGGYTF. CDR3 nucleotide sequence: TGTGCCAGCAGGCCAGGGGGCGAGGGTGGCTACACCTTC.

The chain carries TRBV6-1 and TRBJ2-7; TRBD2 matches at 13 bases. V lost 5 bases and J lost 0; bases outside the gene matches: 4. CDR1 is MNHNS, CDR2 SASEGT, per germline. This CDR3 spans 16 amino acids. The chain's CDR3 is CASSRTSGGFSYEQYF. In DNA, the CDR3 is TGTGCCAGCAGTCGGACTAGCGGGGGTTTCTCCTACGAGCAGTACTTC.

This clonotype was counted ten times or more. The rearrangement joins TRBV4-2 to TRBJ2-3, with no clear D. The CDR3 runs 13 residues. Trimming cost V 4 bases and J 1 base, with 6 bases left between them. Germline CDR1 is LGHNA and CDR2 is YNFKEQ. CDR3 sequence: CASSPSGTDTQYF. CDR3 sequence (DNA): TGTGCCAGCAGCCCGTCGGGCACAGATACGCAGTATTTT.

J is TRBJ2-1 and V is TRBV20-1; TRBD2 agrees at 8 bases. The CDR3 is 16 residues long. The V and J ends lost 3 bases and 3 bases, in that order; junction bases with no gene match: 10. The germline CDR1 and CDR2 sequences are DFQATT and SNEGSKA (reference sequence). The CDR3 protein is CSASSRAGVRYNEQFF. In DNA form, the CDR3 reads TGCAGTGCTAGCTCCCGAGCGGGAGTGCGCTACAATGAGCAGTTCTTC.

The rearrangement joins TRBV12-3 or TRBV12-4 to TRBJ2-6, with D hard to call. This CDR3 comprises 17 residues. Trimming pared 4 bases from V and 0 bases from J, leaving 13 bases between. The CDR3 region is CASSSGIFGSGANVLTF. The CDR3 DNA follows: TGTGCCAGCAGTTCGGGTATTTTCGGCTCTGGGGCCAACGTCCTGACTTTC.

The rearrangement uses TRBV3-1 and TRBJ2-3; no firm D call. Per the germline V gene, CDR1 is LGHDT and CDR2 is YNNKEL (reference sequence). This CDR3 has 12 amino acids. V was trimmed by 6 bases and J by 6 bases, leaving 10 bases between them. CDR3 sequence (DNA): TGTGCCAGCAGTCCAGAAGCGGATACGCAGTATTTT. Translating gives CASSPEADTQYF.

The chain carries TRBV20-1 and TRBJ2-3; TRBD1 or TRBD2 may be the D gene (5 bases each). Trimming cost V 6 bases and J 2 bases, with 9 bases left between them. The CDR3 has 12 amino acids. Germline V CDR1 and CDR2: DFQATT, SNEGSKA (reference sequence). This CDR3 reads CSAGTVTDTQYF. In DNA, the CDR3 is TGCAGTGCCGGGACGGTCACAGATACGCAGTATTTT.

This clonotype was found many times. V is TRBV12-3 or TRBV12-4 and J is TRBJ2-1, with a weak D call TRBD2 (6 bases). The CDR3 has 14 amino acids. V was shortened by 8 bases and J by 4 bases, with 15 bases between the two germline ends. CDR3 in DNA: TGTGCCAGCGTGAGACTAGTTTCTTACAATGAGCAGTTCTTC. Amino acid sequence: CASVRLVSYNEQFF.

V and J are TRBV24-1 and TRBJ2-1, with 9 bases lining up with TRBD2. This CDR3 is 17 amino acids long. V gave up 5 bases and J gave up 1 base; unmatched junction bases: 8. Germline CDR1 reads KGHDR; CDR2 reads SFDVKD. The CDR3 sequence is CATSGVAGDGSYNEQFF. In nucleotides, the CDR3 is TGTGCCACCAGTGGGGTAGCGGGAGATGGGTCCTACAATGAGCAGTTCTTC.

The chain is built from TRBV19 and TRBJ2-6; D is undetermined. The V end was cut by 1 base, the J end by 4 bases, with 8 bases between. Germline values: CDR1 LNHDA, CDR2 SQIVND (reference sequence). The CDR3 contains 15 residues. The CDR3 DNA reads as TGTGCCAGTAGTATAGGAGTATCCGGGGCCAACGTCCTGACTTTC. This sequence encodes CASSIGVSGANVLTF. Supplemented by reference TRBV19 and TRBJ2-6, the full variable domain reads DGGITQSPKYLFRKEGQNVTLSCEQNLNHDAMYWYRQDPGQGLRLIYYSQIVNDFQKGDIAEGYSVSREKKESFPLTVTSAQKNPTAFYLCASSIGVSGANVLTFGAGSRLTVL.

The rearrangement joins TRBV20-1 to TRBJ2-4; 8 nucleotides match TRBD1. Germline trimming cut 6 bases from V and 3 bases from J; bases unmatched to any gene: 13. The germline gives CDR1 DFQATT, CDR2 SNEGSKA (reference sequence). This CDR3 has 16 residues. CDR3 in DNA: TGCAGTGCAAAGAGACAGGGGATTTTAGACAAAAACATTCAGTACTTC. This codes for CSAKRQGILDKNIQYF.